This TCR beta chain was found in a study of blood T cell repertoires in COVID-19. Whole-study context: The United States, Italy and Spain provided the acute and convalescent COVID-19 samples. T cells, B-cell-depleted T cells, or PBMCs supplied cDNA or gDNA.

The CDR3 loop spans 13 amino acids. V lost 5 bases, J lost 1 base, and 8 bases lay in between. Germline CDR1 reads LNHDA; CDR2 reads SQIVND (reference sequence). In the authors' workflow: Estimated nucleated cell counts came from reference gene primer amplification. Using immunoSEQ multiplex PCR, the repertoire was profiled, and TCRdb retains in-frame clones only, with some absent. D and trimming were read from the DNA, whereas the V and J calls and clone size are those reported in that table. The sample has 80,000 to 100,000 clones, over 80% seen once. V is TRBV19 and J is TRBJ1-1; D is unclear. The clonotype comes from an elderly woman with active or convalescent COVID-19. The sample comprised peripheral blood. The CDR3 loop reads CASSGPWNTEAFF. DNA for the CDR3: TGTGCCAGTAGTGGGCCTTGGAACACTGAAGCTTTCTTT.